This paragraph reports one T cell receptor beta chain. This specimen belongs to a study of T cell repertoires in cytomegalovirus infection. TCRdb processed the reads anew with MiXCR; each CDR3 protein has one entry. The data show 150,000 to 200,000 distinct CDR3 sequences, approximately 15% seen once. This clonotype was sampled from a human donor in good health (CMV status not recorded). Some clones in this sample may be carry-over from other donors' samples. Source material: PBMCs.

CDR3 nucleotide sequence: TGCAGCGGGACGAATCCTAGCGGCGGTGTCTACGAGCAGTACTTC. Amino acids: CSGTNPSGGVYEQYF. The J gene is TRBJ2-7, the V gene TRBV29-1; 7 bases agree with TRBD2. CDR3 length equals 15 residues. Germline trimming cut 7 bases from V and 3 bases from J; bases unmatched to any gene: 15. Looked up from germline, CDR1 is SQVTM and CDR2 is ANQGSEA.